One and the same sample provided the 7 T cell receptor beta chains below, sequenced in a study of CD8 T cells in ankylosing spondylitis. TCRdb re-called the 5' RACE reads through MiXCR, storing one row per CDR3 protein. This sample carries over 130,000 distinct CDR3 sequences, approximately 48% of them seen once, and the ten largest clones take approximately 14%. What was sequenced was synovial fluid, either unsorted or a sorted T cell fraction (not recorded which). All receptors come from a male donor with ankylosing spondylitis.

In this sample, this clonotype turned up once. V and J are TRBV5-1 and TRBJ1-2; the D gene is possibly TRBD1 (5 bases). The germline CDR1 and CDR2 sequences are SGHRS and YFSETQ. There are 13 residues in the CDR3. V was cut by 2 bases and J by 4 bases, with 9 bases left in between. The CDR3 region has the DNA TGCGCCAGCAGCTTTTGGGGGGGCTATGGCTACACCTTC. Translation: CASSFWGGYGYTF.

The rearrangement uses TRBV5-1 and TRBJ2-1; D possibly corresponds to TRBD1 (5 bases). The CDR3 contains 14 residues. With 0 bases removed from V and 9 bases from J, the gap between germline ends came to 13 bases. Germline loops: CDR1 SGHRS, CDR2 YFSETQ. The CDR3 sequence is CASSLAPNRLEQFF. CDR3 sequence (DNA): TGCGCCAGCAGCTTGGCTCCTAACAGGCTTGAGCAGTTCTTC.

The J gene is TRBJ2-7, the V gene TRBV20-1; D might be TRBD1 (6 bases). Germline lookup yields CDR1 DFQATT and CDR2 SNEGSKA (reference sequence). With 6 bases removed from V and 2 bases from J, the gap between germline ends came to 20 bases. The CDR3 runs 15 residues. The CDR3 nucleotides read TGCAGTGCCAGGAGCTTTGAGGGGGAGCCCTACGAGCAGTACTTC. Translating gives CSARSFEGEPYEQYF.

The chain recombines TRBV15 with TRBJ1-4; D not certain. Germline-derived CDR1 and CDR2 are LNHNV and YYDKDF (reference sequence). V was trimmed by 2 bases and J by 4 bases, leaving 8 bases between them. This CDR3 spans 14 amino acids. The CDR3 is CATSRRASNEKLFF. In nucleotides, the CDR3 is TGTGCCACCAGCAGAAGGGCAAGTAATGAAAAACTGTTTTTT.

This rearrangement joins TRBV9 to TRBJ2-5; tentatively, D is TRBD2 (6 bases). From germline, CDR1 is SGDLS and CDR2 YYNGEE. V dropped 2 bases and J dropped 1 base, with 9 bases sitting between them. The CDR3 has 14 residues. The CDR3 sequence is CASSVGGSQETQYF. The CDR3 nucleotides are TGTGCCAGCAGCGTTGGGGGGAGCCAAGAGACCCAGTACTTC.

V usage is TRBV7-9 and J usage is TRBJ2-7; TRBD2 is a possible D gene (5 bases). CDR3 length equals 14 residues. V shed 5 bases and J shed 3 bases, with 14 bases lying between them. Germline V gene data show CDR1 as SEHNR and CDR2 as FQNEAQ (reference sequence). The CDR3 is CASSPRAEIYEQYF. CDR3 bases: TGTGCCAGCAGCCCCCGAGCGGAGATCTACGAGCAGTACTTC.

The J gene is TRBJ2-7, the V gene TRBV7-9; D is undetermined. Trimming cost V 3 bases and J 7 bases, with 13 bases left between them. Looked up from germline, CDR1 is SEHNR and CDR2 is FQNEAQ (reference sequence). CDR3 length: 13 amino acids. CDR3 DNA sequence: TGTGCCAGCAGCTTGGACGGACCCTTGGAGCAGTACTTC. It encodes CASSLDGPLEQYF.